Below are 7 T cell receptor beta chains sequenced from a single sample in a study of response to subunit inactivated influenza vaccine. Using its own MiXCR run on the RT-PCR reads, TCRdb lists one record per CDR3 protein. The sample has approximately 520,000 distinct CDR3 sequences, around 25% seen once. The sequences come from CD4+ T cells sorted from PBMCs, collected about 5 days after vaccination. Every receptor here comes from a man aged 45-65 years who received an inactivated influenza vaccine.

The chain couples TRBV3-1 to TRBJ1-4; maybe TRBD1 (6 bases). The CDR3 spans 15 residues. CDR1 LGHDT and CDR2 YNNKEL come from the germline V gene (reference sequence). Trimming cost V 8 bases and J 4 bases, with 17 bases left between them. In nucleotides, the CDR3 is TGTGCCAGCTCGGTGGGGGGGGCCTATAATGAAAAACTGTTTTTT. Its translation: CASSVGGAYNEKLFF.

V gene TRBV6-5 combines with J gene TRBJ2-1; TRBD2 agrees at 8 bases. Germline V lookup: CDR1 MNHEY, CDR2 SVGAGI. V gave up 0 bases and J gave up 7 bases; unmatched junction bases: 8. The CDR3 sequence is 16 residues long. CDR3 bases: TGTGCCAGCAGTTACTCTCCGGGAGGGCATAGTAATGAGCAGTTCTTC. Its protein product is CASSYSPGGHSNEQFF.

A few counts support this clonotype. The chain recombines TRBV29-1 with TRBJ2-7; 10 bases fit TRBD2. CDR3 length: 13 residues. The junction had 7 bases not matched to a gene; V was cut back by 6 bases and J by 5 bases. The germline V gene encodes CDR1 SQVTM and CDR2 ANQGSEA. CDR3 sequence: CSVVSGRRHEQYF. The CDR3 bases are TGCAGCGTCGTTAGCGGGAGGCGCCACGAGCAGTACTTC.

This clonotype has more than one count but fewer than ten. J is TRBJ1-4 and V is TRBV7-2; D is unclear. V lost 3 bases to trimming and J lost 7 bases, with 9 bases between them. Germline CDR1 reads SGHTA; CDR2 reads FQGNSA. This CDR3 comprises 13 residues. The CDR3, as DNA: TGTGCCAGCAGCTTGGGCAGAGTTGAAAAACTGTTTTTT. It is translated as CASSLGRVEKLFF.

The chain employs TRBV9 and TRBJ2-1, with TRBD1 matching over 8 bases. The V and J ends lost 6 bases and 9 bases, in that order; junction bases with no gene match: 8. Germline assignment: CDR1 SGDLS and CDR2 YYNGEE. CDR3 length equals 13 residues. CDR3 in amino acids: CASTGQVMGEQFF. The CDR3 nucleotides read TGTGCCAGCACGGGACAGGTCATGGGTGAGCAGTTCTTC.

V is TRBV6-5 and J is TRBJ1-5, with TRBD1 matching over 11 bases. With V trimmed by 6 bases and J by 6 bases, 7 bases remained unmatched. CDR1 is MNHEY, CDR2 SVGAGI, per germline. CDR3 length equals 15 residues. In DNA form, the CDR3 reads TGTGCCAGCAGGTACGGACAGGGGGCTTTTCAGCCCCAGCATTTT. It codes for CASRYGQGAFQPQHF.

The CDR3 spells CASSGGRLYGYTF. The CDR3 nucleotides are TGTGCCAGCAGCGGGGGCAGGCTCTATGGCTACACCTTC. The chain combines TRBV9 with TRBJ1-2, with D tentatively TRBD1 (5 bases). The CDR3 extends over 13 amino acids. Germline V CDR1 and CDR2: SGDLS, YYNGEE. Trimming removed 3 bases from V and 4 bases from J, with 10 bases in between.